What follows are 16 T cell receptor beta chains derived from one specimen sequenced in a study of identifying expanded T cells in peripheral blood. Here immunoSEQ multiplex PCR was the method, and the copy in TCRdb shows in-frame clones only, minus some. The sample yields some 99,000 clones, around 90% seen once. Input material: blood. The receptor source for this set is a person between 18 and 75 years old in good health.

The CDR3 DNA is TGCGCCAGCAGTCCCCACACAGATACGCAGTATTTT. It encodes CASSPHTDTQYF. This rearrangement joins TRBV5-1 to TRBJ2-3; unclear D gene. The germline V gene encodes CDR1 SGHRS and CDR2 YFSETQ. The CDR3 extends over 12 amino acids. V was clipped by 5 bases and J by 2 bases, with 6 bases between them.

The chain combines TRBV2 with TRBJ2-7; D unresolved. The germline V and J ends were trimmed by 8 bases and 1 base, with 9 bases remaining between them. This CDR3 is built from 12 residues. Looked up from germline, CDR1 is SNHLY and CDR2 is FYNNEI. The CDR3 here is CASARNSYEQYF. As DNA, the CDR3 is TGTGCCAGCGCGAGGAATTCCTACGAGCAGTACTTC.

The chain joins TRBV4-2 to TRBJ2-4; no clear D gene. Trimming took off 2 bases at V and 5 bases at J, with 16 bases between the two ends. The CDR3 has 16 amino acids. In germline, CDR1 is LGHNA, CDR2 YNFKEQ. CDR3 residues: CASSQSRGAGENIQYF. Written as DNA, the CDR3 is TGTGCCAGCAGCCAATCCCGAGGAGCCGGCGAAAACATTCAGTACTTC.

CDR3 residues: CAISERTGNSPLHF. Written as DNA, the CDR3 is TGTGCCATCAGTGAACGGACGGGTAATTCACCCCTCCACTTT. This chain links TRBV10-3 with TRBJ1-6; D is undetermined. CDR1 and CDR2 from the germline V gene are ENHRY and SYGVKD. Trimming removed 3 bases at V and 6 bases at J, with 9 bases between. CDR3 length equals 14 residues.

V is TRBV6-5 and J is TRBJ1-1; 7 positions match TRBD1. This CDR3 is built from 15 residues. V lost 6 bases to trimming and J lost 0 bases; unmatched junction nucleotides: 7. Germline lookup yields CDR1 MNHEY and CDR2 SVGAGI. CDR3 DNA: TGTGCCAGCAGCCAGACAGGGAGGGTGAACACTGAAGCTTTCTTT. This encodes CASSQTGRVNTEAFF.

The CDR3, as DNA: TGTGCCAGCTCACCACCGGGCAGGGAGAATTCACCCCTCCACTTT. The encoded protein is CASSPPGRENSPLHF. The chain has TRBV18 and TRBJ1-6; possibly TRBD1 for D (5 bases). Germline lookup yields CDR1 KGHSH and CDR2 LQKENI. The V gene lost 0 bases and the J gene lost 7 bases, with 10 bases spanning the gap. This CDR3 spans 15 amino acids.

This rearrangement joins TRBV27 to TRBJ1-4; D gene uncertain. Germline CDR1 and CDR2: MNHEY and SMNVEV (reference sequence). V was cut by 3 bases and J by 0 bases, with 8 bases left in between. This CDR3 has 15 amino acids. The CDR3 region is CASSLKAPTNEKLFF. In DNA form, the CDR3 reads TGTGCCAGCAGTTTGAAGGCACCAACTAATGAAAAACTGTTTTTT.

V and J are TRBV19 and TRBJ1-5; possibly TRBD1 for D (5 bases). The CDR3 runs 16 residues. Trimming left V 4 bases short and J 4 bases short, with 17 bases between. Germline V gives CDR1 LNHDA, CDR2 SQIVND (reference sequence). The CDR3 DNA reads as TGTGCCAGTAGTACCCGACAGAGGGTTCGTAATCAGCCCCAGCATTTT. This codes for CASSTRQRVRNQPQHF.

This chain uses TRBV28 with TRBJ1-5; the match to TRBD1 covers 11 bases. The trim removed 7 bases at V and 6 bases at J, leaving 5 bases unmatched. The CDR3 covers 14 residues. CDR1 and CDR2 (germline): MDHEN, SYDVKM. The CDR3 protein is CASTWDRGTQPQHF. DNA of the CDR3: TGTGCCAGCACTTGGGACAGGGGGACTCAGCCCCAGCATTTT.

The chain recombines TRBV28 with TRBJ1-1; D unclear. CDR1 is MDHEN and CDR2 is SYDVKM in the germline V gene. Trimming cost V 10 bases and J 7 bases, with 10 bases left between them. The CDR3 consists of 10 residues. As DNA, the CDR3 is TGTGCCATCTCGAGTCGTGAAGCTTTCTTT. It specifies CAISSREAFF.

V is TRBV29-1 and J is TRBJ2-5; TRBD1 or TRBD2 may be the D gene (5 bases each). The tail of the sequence fits TRBJ2-7 better, so the J call may be wrong. Germline V gene sequence: CDR1 SQVTM, CDR2 ANQGSEA. The CDR3 sequence is 14 residues long. CDR3 sequence (DNA): TGCAGCGTTGACCGGGACGGTGGACGGTACGAGCAGTACTTC. Protein: CSVDRDGGRYEQYF.

A few counts support this clone. This chain uses TRBV6-5 with TRBJ1-5, with no clear D. The CDR3 runs to 14 residues. Per germline, CDR1 MNHEY and CDR2 SVGAGI. V lost 7 bases to trimming and J lost 0 bases, with 10 bases between them. The CDR3 nucleotides read TGTGCCAGCAAGAGAGCAGATAGCAATCAGCCCCAGCATTTT. Translated, it gives CASKRADSNQPQHF.

The chain combines TRBV7-7 with TRBJ2-2; TRBD2 agrees at 14 bases. The CDR3 runs 17 residues. Trimming took 5 bases from V and 0 from J; bases not matched to a gene: 2. Germline CDR1 and CDR2: SSHAT and FNYEAQ (reference sequence). CDR3: CASSRTSGGPNTGELFF. In nucleotides, the CDR3 is TGTGCCAGCAGCCGGACTAGCGGGGGGCCGAACACCGGGGAGCTGTTTTTT.

This sequence joins TRBV2 and TRBJ1-1; TRBD1 agrees at 8 bases. J gave up 0 bases and V 9 bases, and 18 bases lay outside the gene matches. Germline-derived CDR1 and CDR2 are SNHLY and FYNNEI. This CDR3 comprises 18 residues. The CDR3 spells CARSQVPGTGAMNTEAFF. The CDR3, as DNA: TGTGCCAGAAGTCAGGTTCCCGGGACAGGCGCCATGAACACTGAAGCTTTCTTT.

V usage is TRBV29-1 and J usage is TRBJ2-5; TRBD2 might be the D (7 bases). This CDR3 spans 16 amino acids. Germline-derived CDR1 and CDR2 are SQVTM and ANQGSEA. Trimming took off 4 bases at V and 5 bases at J, with 23 bases between the two ends. CDR3 in DNA: TGCAGCGTTGCGGGTGAAGGGGGGGCAGTTTTGGAGACCCAGTACTTC. Its protein product is CSVAGEGGAVLETQYF.

The chain has TRBV6-6 and TRBJ1-1, with a possible D match to TRBD1 (5 bases). The germline CDR1 and CDR2 sequences are MNHNY and SVGAGI (reference sequence). The length of the CDR3 is 10 residues. V was shortened by 7 bases and J by 8 bases, with 8 bases between the two germline ends. CDR3 loop: CASTGDEAFF. The CDR3 DNA follows: TGTGCCAGCACCGGGGACGAAGCTTTCTTT.